This T cell receptor beta chain was captured by sequencing in a study of T cells in Graves' hyperthyroidism and ophthalmopathy (dated by TCRdb to between 2018 and 2021). With respect to the entire study: TCR V-J signatures able to tell the groups apart were searched for in a discovery cohort of 90 to 100 patients, of whom under 45 had Graves' ophthalmopathy and about 60 had stable Graves' hyperthyroidism. The 95 to 100 discovery patients were randomly split 7:3 into training and test sets. The paper describes TCR Vbeta CDR3 sequencing of roughly 130 peripheral blood samples, made up of 43 ophthalmopathy patients, some 80 hyperthyroidism patients and roughly 17 progressor patients. Prospective prediction of ophthalmopathy was tested in an independent validation cohort consisting of 18 to 20 hyperthyroidism patients and more than 15 patients who later progressed to ophthalmopathy. Following sampling, methimazole starting at 30 mg daily was given to hyperthyroidism patients, and high-dose intravenous methylprednisolone was given to ophthalmopathy patients. Thyroid tissue and blood T-cell repertoires from six Graves' hyperthyroidism patients were also compared in the study. Here is what the overall study found, with its caveats: A model built on a 13 V-J signature distinguished ophthalmopathy from stable hyperthyroidism, reaching 87.88% sensitivity and about 81% specificity in cross-validation and 80%/75% in testing. In validation, progression to ophthalmopathy was predicted by the model with roughly 71% sensitivity and under 85% specificity, a median of roughly 6 months before onset. Most expanded thyroid clonotypes (frequency above 0.001) were also detected in blood, a finding suggesting that blood repertoires may reflect thyroid immune responses. No statistical method was used to set the sample size in advance, and investigators knew the group allocation.

Any patient with an uncontrolled infection, another autoimmune disease, pregnancy or lactation was excluded. Diagnoses were based on clinical symptoms, serum thyroxine and TRAb, thyroid ultrasound and orbital computed tomography. Total RNA was extracted using Trizol reagent, and RNA quality was assessed on an Agilent 2100 Bioanalyzer. Relative to germline, V is 0 bases shorter and J is 2 bases shorter, with 14 bases between their ends. The CDR3 numbers 16 residues from cysteine through phenylalanine. Here the CDR3 DNA is all that survives: 48 bases in frame from base 1. The germline V gene yields SNHLY for CDR1 and FYNNEI for CDR2. Turning to this clonotype: Its cognate antigen has yet to be identified. Base qualities are not at hand, and no much larger clone is one base apart.

The TCR beta CDR3 regions were amplified from RNA transcripts. The TCR CDR3 was subjected to a first round of RT-PCR using the HTBI primer set and the Qiagen OneStep RT-PCR kit. A second multiplex PCR round built the libraries, followed by size selection and purification. Sequencing of the libraries was done on an Illumina HiSeq2000 using paired-end 100 bp reads. The original pipeline was this. Raw data were processed with SOAPnuke, discarding reads with adapters, uncalled bases, mean Phred below 15, or no exact constant-primer or identifier match. High-quality paired reads were merged using COPE v1.2.5, and each unique nucleotide sequence was defined as a clonotype. MiTCR v1.1 was used to align the clonotypes against IMGT TRBV, TRBD and TRBJ reference segments. The analysis was restricted to V-J combinations with a frequency above 0.0001, which together covered roughly 99% of the repertoires. A TCS score was defined as the ratio between F50 (clonal expansion) and ExV (chaos), using BLOSUM62-based TCRdist between CDR3 peptides within each V-J. Welch's t-statistics and random forest reduced around 520 V-J features to about 13, which were used in a naive Bayes classifier (R e1071). Thyroid-blood repertoire similarity was quantified with the Morisita-Horn index. The public reads were reanalyzed by TCRdb: fastp trimming at Q25, MiXCR alignment, in-frame beta chains only. Rows with a matching CDR3 protein are joined into one entry that keeps the most common DNA and genes. TCRdb, not the authors, supplied the V and J calls. Present in this sample are 500,000 to 600,000 distinct CDR3 sequences, 40% to 55% of which were seen just once. The ten largest account for around 20% of the sample.

The sequenced sample consisted of peripheral blood or thyroid tissue (not recorded which). The sequence was obtained from an adult woman with Graves' disease, either hyperthyroidism or ophthalmopathy (not recorded which). The rearrangement combines TRBV2 with TRBJ2-7; the D region possibly corresponds to TRBD1 (5 bases align). The nucleotide sequence is TGTGCCAGCAGTGAAGCGGGTGGGCAGGGAACCTACGAGCAGTACTTC. Its protein reads: CASSEAGGQGTYEQYF.